One TCR beta chain is described in this entry. Its antigen is still unknown. These reads were obtained on an Illumina HiSeq 2000. 5'RACE template switching, by which a universal primer site and unique molecular identifiers were added, was used to make TCR beta cDNA libraries. Priming for cDNA synthesis came from the TCR beta constant segment, and two successive PCR amplification steps followed. The original pipeline was this. MIGEC handled demultiplexing of the reads and grouping by UMI, while MiTCR was used to assemble and quantify clonotypes. To exclude erroneous sequences, only TCR cDNA sequences supported by at least two reads were retained. The tcR package was used for downstream repertoire analysis, and clonotypes were matched between fractions using CDR3 nucleotide sequence together with V segment. VDJmatch was used to annotate antigen specificity against VDJdb, with one amino acid substitution in CDR3 allowed. TCRdb reprocessed the reads, and each CDR3 protein sequence is entered once, without DNA. What appears here as the V and J calls and clone size reflects TCRdb's work, not the paper's. The sample table includes 250,000 to 300,000 distinct CDR3 sequences. Roughly 4.2% of the sample is in the top ten clones.

This entry belongs to a study of T cells expressing NK-cell markers (dated by TCRdb to the early 2020s). About the investigation overall: Eight or nine donors provided sorted CD3+CD56+NKG2C+, CD3+CD56+NKG2C- and CD3+CD56-NKG2C+ T-cell subsets, whose TCR beta-chain repertoires were profiled. Among the eight sequenced donors, only one was HCMV-seronegative, while the other seven were HCMV-seropositive. The eight sequenced donors were randomly selected healthy volunteers, three men and five women. The libraries were sequenced on Illumina HiSeq 2000/2500, MiSeq or NextSeq, producing 2 x 150 bp reads.

CDR3 length: 14 amino acids, cysteine to phenylalanine. Nucleotide data are not available. CDR1 SGHRS and CDR2 YFSETQ are derived from the germline V gene. HCMV-specific IgG was detected in serum with a commercial ELISA kit to determine HCMV serostatus. Ficoll density gradient centrifugation was used to isolate peripheral blood mononuclear cells from blood. Study-wide conclusions, independent of this receptor: It remained unclear whether the expanded NKG2C-expressing T cell clones were specific for HCMV antigens. Those dominant clonotypes were again the most abundant among CD3+CD56-NKG2C+ cells in a few donors, at about 25-60.1%. In about 6 donors, the dominant CD3+CD56+NKG2C+ clonotypes were found to rank among the top 10 CD8+ clonotypes and to make up roughly 1.0-7.5% of CD8+ T cells.

The sequence derives from a woman aged 18 to 75 in good health. The sequencing input was blood T cells: a sorted CD56 or NKG2C T cell subset, CD4+ or CD8+ T cells, or bulk PBMC T cells (not recorded which). The rearrangement combines TRBV5-1 with TRBJ2-4; TCRdb gives TRBD1 as the D gene, but with no DNA this cannot be confirmed. The CDR3 is CASSLSGQQNIQYF. Reference TRBV5-1 and TRBJ2-4 proteins supply the regions before and after the CDR3; the full variable domain is: KAGVTQTPRYLIKTRGQQVTLSCSPISGHRSVSWYQQTPGQGLQFLFEYFSETQRNKGNFPGRFSGRQFSNSRSEMNVSTLELGDSALYLCASSLSGQQNIQYFGAGTRLSVL.